The 14 T cell receptor beta chains in this list originate from one sample, sequenced in a study of T cells in Graves' hyperthyroidism and ophthalmopathy. TCR beta CDR3 regions were amplified from RNA. HTBI primers were used for first-round RT-PCR of the TCR CDR3. TCRdb called the multiplex PCR reads again in MiXCR, with one record for every CDR3 protein. This table has 250,000 to 300,000 distinct CDR3 sequences, 15% to 20% appearing once. Specimen: blood. The receptor source for this set is a woman aged 60-75 years with Graves' ophthalmopathy.

The V call is TRBV7-8, the J call TRBJ2-7; the D call may be TRBD1 or TRBD2 (5 bases each). Germline CDR1 is SGHVS and CDR2 is FQNEAQ. This CDR3 contains 17 residues. Between the trimmed V and J ends, which lost 5 bases and 3 bases, there was a span of 23 bases. The chain's CDR3 is CASSQSGATIGVYEQYF. The DNA of the CDR3 is TGTGCCAGCAGCCAATCCGGGGCAACAATTGGAGTCTACGAGCAGTACTTC.

This clonotype was seen repeatedly, ten times or more. The V gene is TRBV7-8, the J gene TRBJ1-1, with D hard to call. CDR1 is SGHVS, CDR2 FQNEAQ, per germline. The CDR3 loop spans 17 amino acids. The V end was cut by 5 bases, the J end by 0 bases, with 19 bases between. In DNA form, the CDR3 reads TGTGCCAGCAGCCGAGGGAGATTCGGCAACTTGAACACTGAAGCTTTCTTT. Residues: CASSRGRFGNLNTEAFF.

This sequence joins TRBV30 and TRBJ2-3, with D perhaps assigned TRBD1 or TRBD2 (7 bases each). Germline V lookup: CDR1 GTSNPN, CDR2 SVGIG (reference sequence). The V gene lost 6 bases and the J gene lost 3 bases, with 19 bases spanning the gap. The CDR3 covers 15 residues. DNA of the CDR3: TGTGCCTGTTATGACAGGGAGGGTAGGACAGATACGCAGTATTTT. Its protein is CACYDREGRTDTQYF.

At least ten counts were recorded for this clonotype. V is TRBV3-1 and J is TRBJ2-7; a possible D gene is TRBD1 (6 bases). V lost 8 bases, J lost 3 bases, and 14 bases lay in between. The V gene's germline CDR1 is LGHDT and CDR2 YNNKEL (reference sequence). The CDR3 consists of 13 residues. The CDR3: CASAPPGHYEQYF. CDR3 bases: TGTGCCAGCGCCCCACCGGGACACTACGAGCAGTACTTC.

Many counts were recorded for this clonotype. This chain joins TRBV2 and TRBJ2-1, with 7 bases fitting TRBD2. CDR1 is SNHLY, CDR2 FYNNEI, per germline. Trimming took 5 bases from V and 9 from J; bases not matched to a gene: 7. This CDR3 region has 13 residues. The CDR3 nucleotides are TGTGCCAGCAGTAGCAGCGGGAAGGGTGAGCAGTTCTTC. This gives the protein CASSSSGKGEQFF.

A note on this clonotype: Given a much more abundant clone one base away, this may be a read error. The chain links TRBV6-5 to TRBJ1-3; no firm D call. Between the trimmed V and J ends, which lost 0 bases and 0 bases, there was a span of 9 bases. The CDR3 is 16 residues long. The germline CDR1 and CDR2 sequences are MNHEY and SVGAGI. Here the CDR3 reads CASSYSNGDSGNTIYF. The CDR3 coding sequence is TGTGCCAGCAGTTACTCCAACGGGGACTCTGGAAACACCATATATTTT.

This clonotype was counted many times. V is TRBV7-8 and J is TRBJ2-7; 8 bases match TRBD1. The CDR3 runs to 16 residues. CDR1 and CDR2 (germline): SGHVS, FQNEAQ. V shed 5 bases, J shed 1 base, and the junction held 10 bases outside the gene matches. The chain's CDR3 is CASSVGQGSGSYEQYF. For the CDR3, the DNA is TGTGCCAGCAGCGTCGGACAGGGATCGGGGTCCTACGAGCAGTACTTC.

This clonotype has at least ten counts. V usage is TRBV28 and J usage is TRBJ1-1; 9 nucleotides line up with TRBD1. Germline V lookup: CDR1 MDHEN, CDR2 SYDVKM. The V and J ends lost 4 bases and 5 bases, in that order; junction bases with no gene match: 11. CDR3 size: 16 residues. The DNA of the CDR3 is TGTGCCAGCAGTTCCAACCACAGGGGGCTGGGAACTGAAGCTTTCTTT. Encoded protein: CASSSNHRGLGTEAFF.

This clonotype has at least ten counts. The genes are TRBV6-2 or TRBV6-3 and TRBJ2-1, with no clear D. Germline assignment: CDR1 MNHEY and CDR2 SVGEGT. This CDR3 has 15 residues. Deletions cut 5 bases from V and 0 bases from J, with 11 bases between. The CDR3, as DNA: TGTGCCAGCAGTCCCGTGGGCCCCTCCTACAATGAGCAGTTCTTC. This gives the protein CASSPVGPSYNEQFF.

This clonotype was detected only a few times. The chain carries TRBV29-1 and TRBJ1-1; D is uncertain. V lost 5 bases and J lost 1, with 11 bases in between. The CDR3 consists of 13 residues. CDR1 is SQVTM, CDR2 ANQGSEA, per germline. CDR3 nucleotides: TGCAGCGTTAGGACGGAAAAGAACACTGAAGCTTTCTTT. It is translated as CSVRTEKNTEAFF.

This clonotype was found a few times. The rearrangement uses TRBV27 and TRBJ2-6; D is ambiguous. Germline loops: CDR1 MNHEY, CDR2 SMNVEV (reference sequence). Trimming shortened V by 3 bases and J by 1 base, and 7 bases separated the two germline ends. The CDR3 runs to 15 residues. As DNA, the CDR3 is TGTGCCAGCAGTTTTATACATTCTGGGGCCAACGTCCTGACTTTC. This translates into CASSFIHSGANVLTF.

In this sample, this clonotype turned up many times. The chain links TRBV18 to TRBJ1-1; D is undetermined. CDR1 and CDR2 (germline): KGHSH, LQKENI. This CDR3 has 16 residues. Trimming took off 6 bases at V and 5 bases at J, with 22 bases between the two ends. The CDR3 bases are TGTGCCAGCTCTGCCGGGTCTGCCGACCTGGGGACTGAAGCTTTCTTT. The encoded protein is CASSAGSADLGTEAFF.

This clonotype turned up a few times. CDR3 coding DNA: TGTGCCAGCAGCGTAGAGGAGGGGGGGTATGGCTACACCTTC. It specifies CASSVEEGGYGYTF. V and J are TRBV9 and TRBJ1-2; TRBD1 is a possible D gene (6 bases). Per germline, CDR1 SGDLS and CDR2 YYNGEE. This CDR3 comprises 14 residues. V was clipped by 0 bases and J by 5 bases, with 11 bases between them. Together with reference TRBV9 and TRBJ1-2, the CDR3 gives the full variable domain: DSGVTQTPKHLITATGQRVTLRCSPRSGDLSVYWYQQSLDQGLQFLIQYYNGEERAKGNILERFSAQQFPDLHSELNLSSLELGDSALYFCASSVEEGGYGYTFGSGTRLTVV.

The chain couples TRBV15 to TRBJ1-2; tentative D call: TRBD1 (5 bases). V was trimmed by 6 bases and J by 3 bases, leaving 11 bases between them. The CDR3 is 13 residues long. CDR1 and CDR2 (germline): LNHNV, YYDKDF (reference sequence). The CDR3 reads CATSQGGDYGYTF. Written as DNA, the CDR3 is TGTGCCACCAGTCAGGGCGGCGACTATGGCTACACCTTC.